The 16 T cell receptor beta chains listed next were all sequenced from one sample in a study of OX40 agonist ivuxolimab in advanced cancers. The protocol was immunoSEQ multiplex PCR, while the TCRdb copy is restricted to in-frame clones and leaves out a portion. The sample lists roughly 65,000 clones, 80% to 95% occurring once. The specimen was CD4+ or CD8+ T cells sorted from blood, collected in a trial of the OX40 agonist ivuxolimab. The receptors stem from an adult with an advanced solid tumor such as melanoma, head and neck, liver or kidney cancer.

The chain employs TRBV28 and TRBJ2-7; 9 bases line up with TRBD1. CDR3 length: 16 residues. Germline lookup yields CDR1 MDHEN and CDR2 SYDVKM. After removal of 8 bases from V and 2 bases from J, the junction contained 13 bases not matched to a gene. CDR3 residues: CASAQQGALTTYEQYF. The DNA for the CDR3 is TGTGCCAGCGCCCAACAGGGGGCGCTTACCACCTACGAGCAGTACTTC.

This clone showed up just a few times. This rearrangement joins TRBV10-3 to TRBJ1-1; 7 bases are a match to TRBD1. The CDR3 is 18 residues long. The germline CDR1 and CDR2 sequences are ENHRY and SYGVKD. The trim removed 6 bases at V and 0 bases at J, leaving 16 bases unmatched. CDR3 nucleotide sequence: TGTGCCATCAGGGAACCTTACGGGACAGAAAGTATGAACACTGAAGCTTTCTTT. Residues: CAIREPYGTESMNTEAFF.

The chain recombines TRBV6-1 with TRBJ2-5; D is possibly TRBD1 (7 bases). This CDR3 is built from 15 residues. Germline V gene lookup returns CDR1 MNHNS and CDR2 SASEGT. Trimming took 6 bases from V and 4 from J, leaving 18 bases between them. In DNA form, the CDR3 reads TGTGCCAGCAGACCCAGGGGGGTACTTGTAGAGACCCAGTACTTC. This gives the protein CASRPRGVLVETQYF.

The rearrangement links TRBV5-4 to TRBJ2-1; 8 positions match TRBD1. V shed 4 bases, J shed 2 bases, and the junction held 5 bases outside the gene matches. Germline CDR1 and CDR2: SGHNT and YYREEE (reference sequence). This CDR3 has 15 amino acids. The CDR3 is CASSPGTGPYNEQFF. The DNA of the CDR3 is TGTGCCAGCAGCCCGGGGACAGGCCCCTACAATGAGCAGTTCTTC.

The chain carries TRBV10-1 and TRBJ1-5; no firm D call. The CDR3 runs to 14 residues. Germline CDR1 reads WNHNN; CDR2 reads SYGVQD (reference sequence). V gave up 2 bases and J gave up 4 bases, with 9 bases separating them. DNA for the CDR3: TGCGCCAGCAGTGAGGGAATTGGGAATCAGCCCCAGCATTTT. Translating it yields CASSEGIGNQPQHF.

CDR3 sequence reads: CASSYRLAGSTDTQYF. The CDR3 DNA follows: TGTGCCAGCAGCTATCGACTAGCGGGTAGCACAGATACGCAGTATTTT. V and J are TRBV7-3 and TRBJ2-3; 10 nucleotides align to TRBD2. The CDR3 covers 16 residues. V gave up 4 bases and J gave up 0 bases; unmatched junction bases: 4. CDR1 and CDR2 from the germline V gene are SGHTA and FQGTGA.

The sample holds a few counts of this clone. This chain links TRBV29-1 with TRBJ1-4; D is unresolved. Germline V gene lookup returns CDR1 SQVTM and CDR2 ANQGSEA. This CDR3 comprises 12 residues. Trimming stripped 0 bases from V and 7 bases from J, with 6 bases between. The CDR3 is CSVEDGSEKLFF. The CDR3 DNA is TGCAGCGTTGAAGATGGGAGTGAAAAACTGTTTTTT.

This chain links TRBV18 with TRBJ2-1; 14 bases are a match to TRBD2. Germline CDR1 is KGHSH and CDR2 is LQKENI. The CDR3 spans 15 residues. With V trimmed by 4 bases and J by 8 bases, 4 bases remained unmatched. CDR3 nucleotide sequence: TGTGCCAGCTCACAGGGACTAGCGGGAGTAGATGAGCAGTTCTTC. The encoded protein is CASSQGLAGVDEQFF.

The chain joins TRBV18 to TRBJ2-7; D gene unclear. The ends were cut back, 2 bases at V and 2 bases at J, with 10 bases in the middle. In germline, CDR1 is KGHSH, CDR2 LQKENI. This CDR3 has 14 residues. CDR3 region: CASSPDRDPYEQYF. For the CDR3, the DNA is TGTGCCAGCTCACCAGACCGAGACCCCTACGAGCAGTACTTC.

The chain joins TRBV28 to TRBJ1-2; the D gene is possibly TRBD1 (6 bases). The CDR3 covers 15 residues. Germline values: CDR1 MDHEN, CDR2 SYDVKM. Between the trimmed V and J ends, which lost 2 bases and 3 bases, there was a span of 13 bases. The CDR3 is CASSLVGGGDYGYTF. The CDR3 DNA reads TGTGCCAGCAGTTTAGTGGGGGGCGGGGACTATGGCTACACCTTC.

This chain uses TRBV18 with TRBJ2-7; weak D call: TRBD2 (6 bases). The CDR3 is 14 residues long. The germline CDR1 and CDR2 sequences are KGHSH and LQKENI. V shed 3 bases and J shed 2 bases, with 11 bases lying between them. CDR3 DNA: TGTGCCAGCTCACCCGGGACTGGCACCTACGAGCAGTACTTC. This translates into CASSPGTGTYEQYF. Combining the CDR3 with reference TRBV18 and TRBJ2-7 gives the whole variable domain NAGVMQNPRHLVRRRGQEARLRCSPMKGHSHVYWYRQLPEEGLKFMVYLQKENIIDESGMPKERFSAEFPKEGPSILRIQQVVRGDSAAYFCASSPGTGTYEQYFGPGTRLTVT.

This chain links TRBV2 with TRBJ2-4; tentative D call: TRBD1 (5 bases). Looked up from germline, CDR1 is SNHLY and CDR2 is FYNNEI. V was pared by 11 bases and J by 13 bases, with 21 bases between. This CDR3 has 12 amino acids. CDR3 DNA sequence: TGTGCCTCTTCACAATCCAGGGTTCCGCAGTACTTC. Translated: CASSQSRVPQYF.

This clone was observed a handful of times. The chain couples TRBV27 to TRBJ2-3; no clear D gene. The CDR3 is 16 amino acids. Trimming removed 4 bases at V and 3 bases at J, with 17 bases between. Germline assignment: CDR1 MNHEY and CDR2 SMNVEV (reference sequence). CDR3 residues: CASSSFFAEPTDTQYF. The CDR3 nucleotides are TGTGCCAGCAGTTCCTTTTTCGCGGAACCGACAGATACGCAGTATTTT.

Here the CDR3 reads CASSFRLAGGETQYF. CDR3 sequence (DNA): TGTGCCAGCAGTTTCAGACTAGCGGGAGGGGAGACCCAGTACTTC. This chain joins TRBV6-5 and TRBJ2-5; 14 bases agree with TRBD2. The germline gives CDR1 MNHEY, CDR2 SVGAGI. There are 15 residues in the CDR3. The J segment lost 5 bases and the V segment lost 4 bases, leaving 3 bases of the junction unmatched.

Comments on this clone: The sample contains more than one DNA sequence encoding this CDR3. V and J are TRBV5-1 and TRBJ2-2; 10 bases are shared with TRBD1. CDR3 size: 16 residues. V lost 4 bases, J lost 4 bases, and 7 bases stayed unmatched. The germline CDR1 and CDR2 sequences are SGHRS and YFSETQ. The CDR3 loop reads CASSGRTGGGTGELFF. The CDR3 DNA sequence: TGCGCCAGCAGCGGACGGACAGGGGGGGGCACCGGGGAGCTGTTTTTT.

This clone turned up a few times. V and J are TRBV14 and TRBJ1-1; D gene unclear. Germline V gives CDR1 SGHDN, CDR2 FVKESK. V dropped 4 bases and J dropped 2 bases, with 11 bases sitting between them. This CDR3 has 14 amino acids. The CDR3 protein is CASSRGLLNTEAFF. The DNA of the CDR3 is TGTGCCAGCAGCCGTGGACTTCTAAACACTGAAGCTTTCTTT. Using reference TRBV14 and TRBJ1-1 for the parts outside the CDR3, the full variable domain is EAGVTQFPSHSVIEKGQTVTLRCDPISGHDNLYWYRRVMGKEIKFLLHFVKESKQDESGMPNNRFLAERTGGTYSTLKVQPAELEDSGVYFCASSRGLLNTEAFFGQGTRLTVV.